This record concerns one T cell receptor beta chain sequence. The target antigen is unknown. The germline CDR1 and CDR2 sequences are LNHDA and SQIVND (reference sequence). This CDR3 comprises 14 residues. Trimming shortened V by 5 bases and J by 3 bases, and 13 bases separated the two germline ends. The data were produced by immunoSEQ multiplex PCR, yet TCRdb's version contains in-frame clones alone and is incomplete. The sample holds roughly 410,000 clones, roughly 85% seen once. The sample belongs to a study of Ad26.COV2.S vaccination and SARS-CoV-2 variants. Study at large: The trial was COV1001 and the donor's arm was Ad26.COV2.S.

Treatment in this sample: roughly 19 received Ad26.COV2.S at low or high dose, single or two shots; about 5 received placebo; per-sample allocation not given. Day 63 following the first vaccine or placebo injection was when the samples were taken. Notes on the study in general: Reported findings describe substantial breadth in spike-specific CD8+ and CD4+ T cell responses following vaccination. Analyses of TCR breadth and depth may have underestimated total T cell responses. Placebo and vaccine recipients had non-spike TCR breadth that was similar.

This chain uses TRBV19 with TRBJ1-2, with D hard to call. The sample consisted of peripheral blood, taken in a trial of Ad26.COV2.S vaccine versus placebo. The clonotype comes from a person between 18 and 60 years old who received the Ad26.COV2.S COVID-19 vaccine or a placebo. The CDR3 here is CASSLTLVDYGYTF. Written as DNA, the CDR3 is TGTGCCAGTAGTCTGACCCTCGTAGACTATGGCTACACCTTC.